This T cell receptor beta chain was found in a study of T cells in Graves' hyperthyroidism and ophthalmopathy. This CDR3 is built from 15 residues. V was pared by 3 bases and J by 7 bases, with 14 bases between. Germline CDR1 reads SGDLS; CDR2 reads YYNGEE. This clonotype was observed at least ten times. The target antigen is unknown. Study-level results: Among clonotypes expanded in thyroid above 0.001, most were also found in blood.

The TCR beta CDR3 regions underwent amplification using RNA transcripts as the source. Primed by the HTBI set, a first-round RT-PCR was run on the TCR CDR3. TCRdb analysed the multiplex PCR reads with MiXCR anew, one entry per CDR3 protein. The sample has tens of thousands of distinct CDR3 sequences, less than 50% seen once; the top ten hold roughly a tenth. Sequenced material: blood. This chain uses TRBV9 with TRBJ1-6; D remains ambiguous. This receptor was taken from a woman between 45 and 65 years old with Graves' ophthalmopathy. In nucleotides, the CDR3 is TGTGCCAGCAGCGCTAGCGGGCGAGAGAATTCACCCCTCCACTTT. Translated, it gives CASSASGRENSPLHF.